A single sample gave rise to the 32 T cell receptor beta chains below, sequenced in a study of blood T cell repertoires in COVID-19. Here immunoSEQ multiplex PCR was the method, and the copy in TCRdb shows in-frame clones only, minus some. The sample consists of about 310,000 clones, about nine tenths of them appearing once. The sequenced sample was peripheral blood. The receptors derive from a man over 45 with active or convalescent COVID-19.

The genes are TRBV30 and TRBJ1-5, with D possibly being TRBD1 (6 bases). This CDR3 contains 15 residues. V lost 2 bases and J lost 6, with 17 bases in between. Germline assignment: CDR1 GTSNPN and CDR2 SVGIG (reference sequence). CDR3 coding DNA: TGTGCCTGGAGTCCGGGGCAGGGGATAATTCAGCCCCAGCATTTT. Translation gives CAWSPGQGIIQPQHF.

The gene calls are TRBV2 and TRBJ1-2, with D perhaps matching TRBD1 (6 bases). The V and J ends lost 6 bases and 3 bases respectively, with 11 bases between them. Looked up from germline, CDR1 is SNHLY and CDR2 is FYNNEI. The CDR3 totals 13 residues. Written as DNA, the CDR3 is TGTGCCAGCAGCGCATCAGGGGACTATGGCTACACCTTC. Translated: CASSASGDYGYTF.

The V and J genes are TRBV6-5 and TRBJ1-2, with TRBD1 identical over 9 bases. With 2 bases clipped from V and 8 bases from J, the junction kept 3 bases outside the gene matches. The CDR3 totals 13 residues. CDR1 is MNHEY and CDR2 is SVGAGI in the germline V gene. The CDR3 loop reads CASSYTGTGGYTF. DNA of the CDR3: TGTGCCAGCAGTTACACCGGGACAGGGGGCTACACCTTC.

This clone was picked up a small number of times. The V and J genes are TRBV7-9 and TRBJ1-6; TRBD1 matches 7 bases. Germline CDR1 reads SEHNR; CDR2 reads FQNEAQ (reference sequence). The CDR3 is 15 residues long. With 3 bases clipped from V and 9 bases from J, the junction kept 8 bases outside the gene matches. CDR3 sequence (DNA): TGTGCCAGCAGCTTGACGACAGGGTGGGGTTCACCCCTCCACTTT. Its translation is CASSLTTGWGSPLHF.

The chain has TRBV3-1 (or the pseudogene TRBV3-2) and TRBJ2-5; 9 bases agree with TRBD1. J gave up 2 bases and V 4 bases, and 14 bases lay outside the gene matches. Germline V gene lookup returns CDR1 LGHDT and CDR2 YNNKEL (reference sequence). This CDR3 has 18 residues. As DNA, the CDR3 is TGTGCCAGCAGCCTCGGAGACAGGGGGTTGAGGGGTCAAGAGACCCAGTACTTC. This codes for CASSLGDRGLRGQETQYF.

The V call is TRBV4-3, the J call TRBJ1-5; 9 bases align to TRBD1. J gave up 6 bases and V 3 bases, and 6 bases lay outside the gene matches. CDR1 LGHNA and CDR2 YSLEER come from the germline V gene. The CDR3 runs 15 residues. The DNA for the CDR3 is TGCGCCAGCAGCCAGGACAGGGGAAGGGGTCAGCCCCAGCATTTT. Protein: CASSQDRGRGQPQHF.

The J gene is TRBJ1-4, the V gene TRBV9; 9 bases agree with TRBD1. Germline trimming cut 3 bases from V and 7 bases from J; bases unmatched to any gene: 13. The CDR3 has 17 residues. Germline loops: CDR1 SGDLS, CDR2 YYNGEE. For the CDR3, the DNA is TGTGCCAGCAGCGATAAACATAACAGGGGGCGCGTTGAAAAACTGTTTTTT. Residues: CASSDKHNRGRVEKLFF.

The chain carries TRBV5-1 and TRBJ2-7; 7 nucleotides match TRBD1. V shed 4 bases, J shed 6 bases, and the junction held 10 bases outside the gene matches. This CDR3 is 14 amino acids long. Germline assignment: CDR1 SGHRS and CDR2 YFSETQ. The CDR3 loop reads CASSPSQGISEQYF. CDR3 nucleotides: TGCGCCAGCAGCCCCTCACAGGGGATCAGCGAGCAGTACTTC.

The chain links TRBV27 to TRBJ2-1; a weak D match, TRBD1 (5 bases). The germline V gene encodes CDR1 MNHEY and CDR2 SMNVEV (reference sequence). The CDR3 runs to 15 residues. The ends were cut back, 2 bases at V and 5 bases at J, with 13 bases in the middle. DNA for the CDR3: TGTGCCAGCAGTTTAACATGGGGCAACCACAATGAGCAGTTCTTC. This sequence encodes CASSLTWGNHNEQFF.

The chain joins TRBV18 to TRBJ2-3; D perhaps matches TRBD2 (5 bases). The CDR3 contains 17 residues. Looked up from germline, CDR1 is KGHSH and CDR2 is LQKENI. The germline V and J ends were trimmed by 3 bases and 3 bases, with 19 bases remaining between them. The CDR3 coding sequence is TGTGCCAGCTCACCCCCGCCCCTAGCTCTTGGGACAGATACGCAGTATTTT. Amino acids: CASSPPPLALGTDTQYF.

J is TRBJ2-5 and V is TRBV7-6, with TRBD1 matching over 7 bases. Germline CDR1 SGHVS, CDR2 FNYEAQ. This CDR3 is built from 17 residues. Trimming at V came to 1 base and at J to 0 bases, leaving 8 bases not matched to a gene. CDR3: CASSLETTGTYQETQYF. The CDR3 DNA is TGTGCCAGCAGCTTAGAAACGACAGGGACCTACCAAGAGACCCAGTACTTC.

This clone showed up just once. The chain carries TRBV29-1 and TRBJ2-1; weak D call: TRBD1 (6 bases). The CDR3 is made up of 15 amino acids. From germline, CDR1 is SQVTM and CDR2 ANQGSEA. V was pared by 3 bases and J by 5 bases, with 17 bases between. The CDR3 region has the DNA TGCAGCGTTGAGGGGCACGGGACACAAAACAATGAGCAGTTCTTC. Translated, it gives CSVEGHGTQNNEQFF.

V usage is TRBV28 and J usage is TRBJ2-4; D gene ambiguous. V was cut by 5 bases and J by 0 bases, with 11 bases left in between. Per germline, CDR1 MDHEN and CDR2 SYDVKM. The CDR3 totals 15 residues. The CDR3 DNA reads as TGTGCCAGCAGTCCGCCCGACTTAGCCAAAAACATTCAGTACTTC. This codes for CASSPPDLAKNIQYF.

V usage is TRBV11-3 and J usage is TRBJ2-3, with a possible D match to TRBD1 (5 bases). The CDR3 loop spans 13 amino acids. The V end lost 6 bases, the J end lost 1 base, and 8 bases lay between the germline ends. Germline V CDR1 and CDR2: SGHNT, YENEEA. The CDR3 DNA reads TGTGCCAGCAGGGAAGGGGGCACAGATACGCAGTATTTT. This encodes CASREGGTDTQYF.

The chain is built from TRBV4-3 and TRBJ1-2; tentative D call: TRBD1 (6 bases). Trimming stripped 0 bases from V and 8 bases from J, with 10 bases between. Germline V lookup: CDR1 LGHNA, CDR2 YSLEER. The CDR3 spans 13 residues. CDR3 region: CASSQDWGGGYTF. In nucleotides, the CDR3 is TGCGCCAGCAGCCAAGATTGGGGGGGCGGCTACACCTTC.

This clone was seen just once. The genes are TRBV2 and TRBJ1-4, with D perhaps TRBD1 (6 bases). This CDR3 has 13 residues. CDR1 is SNHLY, CDR2 FYNNEI, per germline. Trimming left V 9 bases short and J 0 bases short, with 8 bases between. CDR3 sequence (DNA): TGTGCCAGTTCAGGGGCAACTAATGAAAAACTGTTTTTT. Protein: CASSGATNEKLFF.

CDR3 DNA sequence: TGTGCCAGTAGTAACCAACGGACAGCCCCTTATGGCTACACCTTC. Translating gives CASSNQRTAPYGYTF. The chain uses TRBV19 and TRBJ1-2; a weak D match, TRBD1 (6 bases). This CDR3 is 15 amino acids long. Germline CDR1 LNHDA, CDR2 SQIVND (reference sequence). V lost 4 bases to trimming and J lost 5 bases, with 17 bases between them.

Note on this clone: The sample contains more than one DNA sequence encoding this CDR3. The rearrangement links TRBV28 to TRBJ1-1; the match to TRBD1 covers 9 bases. This CDR3 contains 14 residues. Germline assignment: CDR1 MDHEN and CDR2 SYDVKM. V shed 4 bases and J 5 bases; nucleotides not matched to a gene: 5. The DNA of the CDR3 is TGTGCCAGCAGTTCTGGACAGGGGAGGACTGAAGCTTTCTTT. Its protein product is CASSSGQGRTEAFF.

The chain links TRBV7-2 to TRBJ1-2, with D perhaps TRBD1 (5 bases). The CDR3 consists of 13 residues. Trimming took 3 bases from V and 6 from J, leaving 11 bases between them. CDR1 and CDR2 (germline): SGHTA, FQGNSA. The CDR3 nucleotides are TGTGCCAGCAGCTTTGGGGCAGGCAATGGCTACACCTTC. Its translation: CASSFGAGNGYTF.

Note on this clone: Other DNA sequences in the same sample also yield this CDR3. J is TRBJ1-1 and V is TRBV28, with no clear D. The CDR3 runs 12 residues. V dropped 2 bases and J dropped 2 bases, with 3 bases sitting between them. The V gene's germline CDR1 is MDHEN and CDR2 SYDVKM. The CDR3 sequence is CASSLSNTEAFF. The CDR3 DNA is TGTGCCAGCAGTTTAAGCAACACTGAAGCTTTCTTT.

This chain uses TRBV16 with TRBJ1-3; D possibly corresponds to TRBD1 (5 bases). With 4 bases removed from V and 4 bases from J, the gap between germline ends came to 17 bases. Germline loops: CDR1 KGHSY, CDR2 FQNENV. The CDR3 covers 16 residues. DNA of the CDR3: TGTGCCAGCAGCCCAAGGCGACAGACCCTGGGAAACACCATATATTTT. This sequence encodes CASSPRRQTLGNTIYF. Full variable domain (rest looked up from reference TRBV16 and TRBJ1-3): GEEVAQTPKHLVRGEGQKAKLYCAPIKGHSYVFWYQQVLKNEFKFLISFQNENVFDETGMPKERFSAKCLPNSPCSLEIQATKLEDSAVYFCASSPRRQTLGNTIYFGEGSWLTVV.

The chain carries TRBV5-1 and TRBJ1-1; 10 bases align to TRBD1. The J segment lost 3 bases and the V segment lost 3 bases, leaving 14 bases of the junction unmatched. CDR3 length: 18 amino acids. Germline CDR1 is SGHRS and CDR2 is YFSETQ. The CDR3 is CASSSPTGGDGVYTEAFF. CDR3 DNA sequence: TGCGCCAGCAGCTCGCCGACAGGGGGCGATGGGGTGTACACTGAAGCTTTCTTT.

The V gene is TRBV5-4, the J gene TRBJ2-7, with 7 bases aligning to TRBD1. V dropped 4 bases and J dropped 12; count of bases not matched to a gene: 19. The CDR3 runs to 15 residues. Germline CDR1 SGHNT, CDR2 YYREEE (reference sequence). DNA for the CDR3: TGTGCCAGCAGCCCTCCAGAGGGGGCAGGGGCGGGTAGGTACTTC. Its translation is CASSPPEGAGAGRYF.

The chain recombines TRBV6-5 with TRBJ1-2, with 8 bases that match TRBD1. The V and J ends lost 8 bases and 5 bases, in that order; junction bases with no gene match: 7. Germline values: CDR1 MNHEY, CDR2 SVGAGI. The CDR3 has 13 residues. In nucleotides, the CDR3 is TGTGCCAGCTCGACAGGGGTAGAGTATGGCTACACCTTC. Translated, it gives CASSTGVEYGYTF.

This chain links TRBV7-3 with TRBJ2-2, with 8 bases lining up with TRBD2. V was pared by 8 bases and J by 2 bases, with 13 bases of the junction left unmatched. CDR3 size: 17 residues. From germline, CDR1 is SGHTA and CDR2 FQGTGA. CDR3 loop: CASPGSAGGTNTGELFF. In nucleotides, the CDR3 is TGTGCCAGCCCAGGGAGCGCGGGGGGAACCAACACCGGGGAGCTGTTTTTT.

By share, this clone counts as medium-sized. The rearrangement joins TRBV7-3 to TRBJ1-1; D possibly corresponds to TRBD1 (6 bases). The CDR3 covers 16 residues. V was trimmed by 5 bases and J by 4 bases, leaving 20 bases between them. The V gene's germline CDR1 is SGHTA and CDR2 FQGTGA. The CDR3 protein is CASSPGPQGLGTEAFF. The DNA for the CDR3 is TGTGCCAGCAGCCCAGGCCCTCAGGGGTTGGGCACTGAAGCTTTCTTT.

This chain joins TRBV6-5 and TRBJ1-2; 11 bases map to TRBD1. This CDR3 contains 16 residues. The germline V gene has CDR1 MNHEY and CDR2 SVGAGI. The trim removed 4 bases at V and 0 bases at J, leaving 4 bases unmatched. The CDR3 DNA sequence: TGTGCCAGCAGTTCGGACAGGGGGCCGGCTAACTATGGCTACACCTTC. It specifies CASSSDRGPANYGYTF.

The rearrangement links TRBV6-1 to TRBJ1-2, with unresolved D. Germline V gene lookup returns CDR1 MNHNS and CDR2 SASEGT. This CDR3 region has 13 residues. V was pared by 0 bases and J by 2 bases, with 4 bases between. The CDR3 sequence: CASSEARNYGYTF. The CDR3 coding sequence is TGTGCCAGCAGTGAAGCGCGGAACTATGGCTACACCTTC.

The CDR3, as DNA: TGTGCCAGCAGCTTACAGGGGAAAGGGTTGGATGAGCAGTTCTTC. It codes for CASSLQGKGLDEQFF. The V call is TRBV5-5, the J call TRBJ2-1, with 7 bases fitting TRBD1. This CDR3 comprises 15 residues. Per germline, CDR1 SGHKS and CDR2 YYEKEE (reference sequence). With 2 bases clipped from V and 8 bases from J, the junction kept 10 bases outside the gene matches.

The chain couples TRBV6-6 to TRBJ2-7; 11 nucleotides line up with TRBD2. V lost 2 bases and J lost 4; bases outside the gene matches: 4. There are 15 residues in the CDR3. Germline CDR1 is MNHNY and CDR2 is SVGAGI (reference sequence). The CDR3 nucleotides read TGTGCCAGCAGTTACAACGTAGCGGGAGGGTACGAGCAGTACTTC. It codes for CASSYNVAGGYEQYF.

The chain recombines TRBV2 with TRBJ2-4, with 8 bases matching TRBD2. The J segment lost 8 bases and the V segment lost 4 bases, leaving 7 bases of the junction unmatched. There are 14 residues in the CDR3. Germline lookup yields CDR1 SNHLY and CDR2 FYNNEI. The CDR3 nucleotides are TGTGCCAGCAGTGTCAACGGGGGGGAGTACATTCAGTACTTC. It yields the protein CASSVNGGEYIQYF.

In this sample, this clone turned up a few times. V is TRBV19 and J is TRBJ1-5; D is undetermined. The CDR3 has 17 amino acids. In germline, CDR1 is LNHDA, CDR2 SQIVND (reference sequence). V was clipped by 4 bases and J by 1 base, with 17 bases between them. The CDR3 reads CASSRAGPRSSNQPQHF. CDR3 coding DNA: TGTGCCAGTAGTAGGGCGGGTCCCAGGTCGAGCAATCAGCCCCAGCATTTT.